The rows below give T cell receptor beta chains drawn from one sample of a study of T cells in Graves' hyperthyroidism and ophthalmopathy. TCRdb redid the calling of the multiplex PCR reads with MiXCR, one entry per CDR3 protein. The table records some 510,000 distinct CDR3 sequences, around 42% of them present only once. The specimen sequenced was peripheral blood or thyroid tissue (not recorded which). The receptors were gathered from a woman under 30 with Graves' hyperthyroidism. CDR3s leave out the opening cysteine and the closing phenylalanine or tryptophan. D genes are given only for firm matches.

D: NA; V: TRBV29-1; CDR3: SFGQYGYT
D: NA; V: TRBV19; CDR3: ASSPEAGTNQPQH
D: TRBD1; V: TRBV10-3; CDR3: ASSDNRGLTEAF
D: TRBD1; V: TRBV24-1; CDR3: ATSETGTGGGGYT
D: NA; V: TRBV7-9; CDR3: ASSPSGGNPPQPQH
D: TRBD2; V: TRBV10-3; CDR3: ATLRLAGDGETQY
D: NA; V: TRBV2; CDR3: ASSFPSGGRRETQY
D: NA; V: TRBV4-2; CDR3: ASSQVLRVSYGYT
D: NA; V: TRBV7-2; CDR3: ASSFRTVSYYGYT
D: NA; V: TRBV10-2; CDR3: ASSEGVRQETQY
D: TRBD2; V: TRBV20-1; CDR3: SARVTSGRIRSYEQY
D: TRBD1; V: TRBV6-1; CDR3: ASSQGAVNTEAF
D: NA; V: TRBV10-3; CDR3: AISEARSGGYT
D: NA; V: TRBV6-1; CDR3: ASSHGRDTYYEQY
D: TRBD1; V: TRBV10-2; CDR3: ASEGQDGYT
D: TRBD1; V: TRBV10-3; CDR3: AISRDRGEANVLT
D: NA; V: TRBV11-1; CDR3: ASSSGIVATNEKLF
D: NA; V: TRBV10-3; CDR3: AIKRRGLSHSYGYT
D: TRBD1; V: TRBV6-5; CDR3: ASSYHGQGLVTEAF
D: NA; V: TRBV6-5; CDR3: ASSYNEPGRSGNTIY
D: TRBD1; V: TRBV20-1; CDR3: SATIRTGDYGYT
D: NA; V: TRBV15; CDR3: ATSRVRAEETQY
D: TRBD1; V: TRBV29-1; CDR3: SDETGVSYGYT
D: TRBD1; V: TRBV29-1; CDR3: SATGTGGTGYT
D: NA; V: TRBV10-3; CDR3: AISARGGSPLH